The 21 T cell receptor beta chains below all came from one sample that was sequenced in a study of molecular identifiers for immune sequencing clone quantification. TCRdb re-analysed the PCR reads in MiXCR, keeping a single row per CDR3 protein. The data show nearly 650,000 distinct CDR3 sequences, about 25% seen once. The sample comprised naive CD8+ T cells from blood, with Jurkat cell RNA spiked in. Indicated subset: FACS-sorted CD8+CD4-CCR7+CD45RA+ naive T cells. Source of these receptors: a human donor in good health. Some libraries in this study had Jurkat cell RNA spiked in.

This clonotype was detected ten times or more. The chain recombines TRBV5-1 with TRBJ2-5, with D maybe TRBD1 (5 bases). The length of the CDR3 is 13 residues. Trimming removed 4 bases from V and 7 bases from J, with 14 bases in between. CDR1 SGHRS and CDR2 YFSETQ come from the germline V gene. CDR3 loop: CASSTDMDGTQYF. The CDR3 DNA reads TGCGCCAGCAGCACGGACATGGACGGGACCCAGTACTTC.

The chain has TRBV13 and TRBJ2-6, with D maybe TRBD1 (6 bases). The germline CDR1 and CDR2 sequences are PRHDT and FYEKMQ (reference sequence). There are 16 residues in the CDR3. With 4 bases removed from V and 0 bases from J, the gap between germline ends came to 10 bases. The CDR3 DNA follows: TGTGCCAGCAGCTCCGGACAGCTCTCTGGGGCCAACGTCCTGACTTTC. Its protein is CASSSGQLSGANVLTF.

The CDR3 nucleotides are TGTGCCGGCAGCTTGGAGGATGGTAACGAGCAGTACTTC. Its translation is CAGSLEDGNEQYF. The chain combines TRBV5-3 with TRBJ2-7; possibly TRBD2 for D (5 bases). TRBV5-3 is reported as an ORF; its role is uncertain. V was clipped by 10 bases and J by 5 bases, with 19 bases between them. There are 13 residues in the CDR3.

This clonotype came up many times. The V call is TRBV7-9, the J call TRBJ2-3; TRBD1 matches at 7 bases. Germline-derived CDR1 and CDR2 are SEHNR and FQNEAQ (reference sequence). V was pared by 5 bases and J by 2 bases, with 7 bases of the junction left unmatched. The CDR3 extends over 15 amino acids. The CDR3 protein is CASSRGQPLTDTQYF. In nucleotides, the CDR3 is TGTGCCAGCAGCCGGGGACAGCCACTCACAGATACGCAGTATTTT.

On this clonotype: A much bigger clone sits one base away, suggesting this may be a read error. The chain joins TRBV29-1 to TRBJ1-1; no firm D call. This CDR3 comprises 12 residues. Germline CDR1 and CDR2: SQVTM and ANQGSEA. The CDR3 DNA follows: TGCAGCGTTGAAGAACAGAACACTGAAGCTCTCTTT. Translation gives CSVEEQNTEALF.

This clonotype was picked up a small number of times. The chain has TRBV5-1 and TRBJ1-6; D remains unclear. The CDR3 has 15 amino acids. CDR1 SGHRS and CDR2 YFSETQ come from the germline V gene. Trimming pared 0 bases from V and 4 bases from J, leaving 8 bases between. The CDR3 DNA sequence: TGCGCCAGCAGCTTGGGAGTCGGTTATAATTCACCCCTCCACTTT. Protein: CASSLGVGYNSPLHF.

In this sample, this clonotype turned up a few times. This chain uses TRBV12-3 or TRBV12-4 with TRBJ2-7; TRBD1 aligns across 9 bases. J gave up 5 bases and V 7 bases, and 6 bases lay outside the gene matches. The CDR3 runs to 13 residues. The CDR3 nucleotides read TGTGCCAGCACCCGGGACAGGGTGAACGAGCAGTACTTC. It specifies CASTRDRVNEQYF.

In its sample, this clonotype was seen many times. V gene TRBV20-1 combines with J gene TRBJ2-7; 10 bases agree with TRBD1. With 6 bases clipped from V and 1 base from J, the junction kept 12 bases outside the gene matches. The CDR3 spans 16 residues. Per the germline V gene, CDR1 is DFQATT and CDR2 is SNEGSKA (reference sequence). The CDR3 bases are TGCAGTGCCCCCCCTCCCACGGGACAGGGGTCCTACGAGCAGTACTTC. Translated, it gives CSAPPPTGQGSYEQYF.

About this clonotype itself: A much larger clone sits a single nucleotide away, making a read error possible. The chain joins TRBV7-2 to TRBJ1-6, with TRBD1 matching over 7 bases. Germline V gene sequence: CDR1 SGHTA, CDR2 FQGNSA. The CDR3 contains 16 residues. The CDR3 DNA follows: TGTGCCAGCAGCTTAGCAGGGGGCGATTATAATTCATCCCTCCACTTT. Its translation is CASSLAGGDYNSSLHF.

The J gene is TRBJ1-3, the V gene TRBV20-1; maybe TRBD1 (5 bases). Germline V CDR1 and CDR2: DFQATT, SNEGSKA (reference sequence). The V end lost 6 bases, the J end lost 2 bases, and 17 bases lay between the germline ends. This CDR3 comprises 15 residues. The CDR3 nucleotides read TGCAGTGCAGGGACCTCTCGAGGCGCTGGAAACACCATATATTTT. It encodes CSAGTSRGAGNTIYF.

This clonotype came up many times. The chain uses TRBV30 and TRBJ2-7; D not certain. CDR3 length: 11 amino acids. Trimming shortened V by 1 base and J by 7 bases, and 8 bases separated the two germline ends. Germline values: CDR1 GTSNPN, CDR2 SVGIG (reference sequence). The CDR3 sequence: CAWSDTLEQYF. In DNA form, the CDR3 reads TGTGCCTGGAGTGATACGCTAGAGCAGTACTTC.

This clonotype was detected only a few times. The V and J genes are TRBV9 and TRBJ2-7, with D possibly being TRBD2 (5 bases). V lost 3 bases to trimming and J lost 3 bases, with 16 bases between them. Germline V gene data show CDR1 as SGDLS and CDR2 as YYNGEE. The length of the CDR3 is 15 residues. This chain's CDR3 is CASSGRPDGDYEQYF. The DNA of the CDR3 is TGTGCCAGCAGCGGGCGTCCTGACGGGGACTACGAGCAGTACTTC.

The sample holds many counts of this clonotype. The V and J genes are TRBV20-1 and TRBJ1-5; TRBD1 aligns across 9 bases. Germline CDR1 is DFQATT and CDR2 is SNEGSKA (reference sequence). The CDR3 runs to 16 residues. J was trimmed by 5 bases and V by 0 bases; bases with no gene match: 8. DNA for the CDR3: TGCAGTGCTAGAGATTTTACAGGGGGCGGTCATCAGCCCCAGCATTTT. Translated, it gives CSARDFTGGGHQPQHF.

Points on this clonotype: A much more abundant neighbour one base away suggests this may be a read error. In this CDR3 the conserved last residue, phenylalanine or tryptophan, is missing, so a read error is likely. This chain connects TRBV9 to TRBJ1-1, with D uncertain. The germline V gene encodes CDR1 SGDLS and CDR2 YYNGEE. The CDR3 covers 17 residues. Trimming took 2 bases from V and 1 from J, leaving 18 bases between them. This CDR3 is CASSVGSGIYTNTEAFS. In nucleotides, the CDR3 is TGTGCCAGCAGCGTTGGATCTGGGATTTATACGAACACTGAAGCTTTCTCT.

In its sample, this clonotype was seen many times. The CDR3 here is CASSIQGSTEAFF. The CDR3, as DNA: TGTGCCAGTAGTATCCAGGGTAGTACTGAAGCTTTCTTT. The genes are TRBV19 and TRBJ1-1, with D possibly matching TRBD1 (5 bases). Per the germline V gene, CDR1 is LNHDA and CDR2 is SQIVND (reference sequence). The CDR3 contains 13 residues. V dropped 3 bases and J dropped 5 bases, with 10 bases sitting between them.

In its sample, this clonotype was seen many times. The chain recombines TRBV12-3 or TRBV12-4 with TRBJ2-6; a weak D match, TRBD1 (5 bases). V shed 8 bases and J shed 2 bases, with 7 bases lying between them. This CDR3 is 13 amino acids long. CDR3: CASAGPGANVLTF. The CDR3 region has the DNA TGTGCCAGCGCAGGGCCTGGGGCCAACGTCCTGACTTTC.

Regarding this clonotype: A read error is possible here, since a much larger clone lies one base away. CDR3 region: CASSYGRSTDTLYF. DNA of the CDR3: TGTGCCAGCAGTTACGGCCGCAGCACAGATACGCTGTATTTT. The chain combines TRBV6-5 with TRBJ2-3, with unresolved D. Germline CDR1 and CDR2: MNHEY and SVGAGI. The CDR3 length is 14 residues.

The V call is TRBV12-3 or TRBV12-4, the J call TRBJ2-1; 9 nucleotides align to TRBD2. This CDR3 spans 15 amino acids. Trimming removed 6 bases from V and 3 bases from J; junction bases left unmatched: 6. CDR3 in amino acids: CASSLAGSGYNEQFF. CDR3 coding DNA: TGTGCCAGCAGCCTAGCGGGATCTGGCTACAATGAGCAGTTCTTC.

This clonotype was counted a few times. The rearrangement links TRBV13 to TRBJ2-2; D uncertain. The germline V and J ends were trimmed by 5 bases and 7 bases, with 11 bases remaining between them. The CDR3 is 13 residues long. In germline, CDR1 is PRHDT, CDR2 FYEKMQ (reference sequence). The chain's CDR3 is CASSPARIGELFF. DNA of the CDR3: TGTGCCAGCAGCCCCGCCAGGATCGGGGAGCTGTTTTTT.

Points on this clonotype: A read error may account for a junction end that differs from germline. The chain links TRBV4-3 to TRBJ1-3; D is unclear. CDR3 size: 16 residues. Germline V gene data show CDR1 as LGHNA and CDR2 as YSLEER. CDR3 DNA sequence: TGCGCCAGCAGCCAAGATTTCGGGTTTAATGGAGACACCATATATTTT. This encodes CASSQDFGFNGDTIYF.

The chain employs TRBV6-6 and TRBJ2-5, with D possibly TRBD2 on 6 matching bases. Germline V gives CDR1 MNHNY, CDR2 SVGAGI (reference sequence). Trimming took off 0 bases at V and 5 bases at J, with 13 bases between the two ends. This CDR3 region has 15 residues. The CDR3 loop is CASSYSIPGVETQYF. CDR3 sequence (DNA): TGTGCCAGCAGTTACTCGATCCCGGGGGTGGAGACCCAGTACTTC.